A single sample is the source of the 13 T cell receptor beta chains below, sequenced in a study of cytomegalovirus exposure and HLA in healthy donors. The PCR contained 60 Vbeta and 13 Jbeta primers. Profiled with immunoSEQ multiplex PCR; TCRdb holds only in-frame clones, not every one. The data hold under 150,000 clones, with approximately 80% observed a single time. The specimen was PBMCs. These receptors were obtained from a female donor in good health and CMV-seropositive.

The genes are TRBV6-1 and TRBJ2-7; a weak D match, TRBD2 (7 bases). Germline V gene sequence: CDR1 MNHNS, CDR2 SASEGT. This CDR3 spans 17 amino acids. The ends were cut back, 3 bases at V and 4 bases at J, with 22 bases in the middle. The CDR3 loop reads CASSEGLGTSGRYEQYF. The CDR3 DNA sequence: TGTGCCAGCAGTGAGGGTTTAGGGACATCCGGGAGGTACGAGCAGTACTTC.

The rearrangement joins TRBV19 to TRBJ1-6; D possibly corresponds to TRBD1 (6 bases). Germline CDR1 and CDR2: LNHDA and SQIVND (reference sequence). The CDR3 loop spans 14 amino acids. V shed 8 bases and J shed 10 bases, with 18 bases lying between them. CDR3 sequence: CASSPWGTTSPLHF. CDR3 nucleotides: TGTGCCAGTTCTCCGTGGGGGACAACATCACCCCTCCACTTT.

V usage is TRBV28 and J usage is TRBJ2-2; 9 bases map to TRBD1. The CDR3 totals 15 residues. The V gene's germline CDR1 is MDHEN and CDR2 SYDVKM. V gave up 8 bases and J gave up 5 bases; unmatched junction bases: 9. CDR3: CASRIQGARTGELFF. The CDR3 DNA is TGTGCCAGCCGTATACAGGGGGCGCGAACCGGGGAGCTGTTTTTT.

J is TRBJ1-2 and V is TRBV2, with a tentative D call TRBD1 (6 bases). V was clipped by 4 bases and J by 4 bases, with 10 bases between them. Germline V gives CDR1 SNHLY, CDR2 FYNNEI. The CDR3 is 13 amino acids. The CDR3 coding sequence is TGTGCCAGCAGTGGACAGGAAAGCTATGGCTACACCTTC. Translation gives CASSGQESYGYTF.

In nucleotides, the CDR3 is TGCGCCAGCAAAGGACAGGGCGGCTACACCTTC. Encoded protein: CASKGQGGYTF. The chain employs TRBV5-1 and TRBJ1-2, with TRBD1 matching over 8 bases. V was pared by 6 bases and J by 8 bases, with 3 bases of the junction left unmatched. CDR1 is SGHRS and CDR2 is YFSETQ in the germline V gene. CDR3 size: 11 residues.

This sequence joins TRBV4-2 and TRBJ1-6, with D unclear. Germline V gene lookup returns CDR1 LGHNA and CDR2 YNFKEQ. Trimming took 3 bases from V and 7 from J, leaving 13 bases between them. This CDR3 has 15 residues. CDR3 sequence (DNA): TGTGCCAGCAGCCAGCTTCTCAGATACAATTCACCCCTCCACTTT. This translates into CASSQLLRYNSPLHF.

V gene TRBV5-1 combines with J gene TRBJ1-3; 7 bases are a match to TRBD1. The germline V gene has CDR1 SGHRS and CDR2 YFSETQ. Trimming took 0 bases from V and 8 from J; bases not matched to a gene: 17. CDR3 length: 18 amino acids. CDR3 sequence (DNA): TGCGCCAGCAGCTTGGCTCCGGGACAGCGGACCCTGGCGGACACCATATATTTT. Its translation: CASSLAPGQRTLADTIYF.

V is TRBV15 and J is TRBJ1-5; D is possibly TRBD1 (5 bases). Per the germline V gene, CDR1 is LNHNV and CDR2 is YYDKDF (reference sequence). V was cut by 5 bases and J by 3 bases, with 17 bases left in between. This CDR3 spans 16 amino acids. The CDR3 DNA reads as TGTGCCACCAGCGCCGGGCAGGGAGGCTTCAATCAGCCCCAGCATTTT. Translation gives CATSAGQGGFNQPQHF.

This clone showed up just a few times. V and J are TRBV30 and TRBJ2-1; 9 bases line up with TRBD1. This CDR3 spans 15 amino acids. Germline trimming cut 3 bases from V and 0 bases from J; bases unmatched to any gene: 3. Germline lookup yields CDR1 GTSNPN and CDR2 SVGIG (reference sequence). The CDR3 reads CAWRRTGDSYNEQFF. For the CDR3, the DNA is TGTGCCTGGAGACGGACAGGGGACTCCTACAATGAGCAGTTCTTC.

The chain links TRBV28 to TRBJ2-5; 8 positions match TRBD1. The assigned J gene may be wrong: the sequence end matches TRBJ2-7 better. The CDR3 runs to 14 residues. Per the germline V gene, CDR1 is MDHEN and CDR2 is SYDVKM. The CDR3 is CASSPGQGEDEQYF. CDR3 in DNA: TGTGCCAGCAGCCCAGGACAGGGTGAGGACGAGCAGTACTTC.

The rearrangement joins TRBV30 to TRBJ2-7, with D possibly TRBD2 on 6 matching bases. The V and J ends lost 3 bases and 1 base respectively, with 13 bases between them. Germline V gene sequence: CDR1 GTSNPN, CDR2 SVGIG (reference sequence). This CDR3 has 14 amino acids. The CDR3 DNA follows: TGTGCCTGGAGGGCTCCAGGGAGGTCCTACGAGCAGTACTTC. Translation: CAWRAPGRSYEQYF.

The gene calls are TRBV5-1 and TRBJ2-7, with 10 bases that match TRBD2. The V segment lost 4 bases and the J segment 4 bases; nucleotides outside the gene matches: 11. CDR1 SGHRS and CDR2 YFSETQ come from the germline V gene. The CDR3 runs to 16 residues. In DNA form, the CDR3 reads TGCGCCAGCAGCCCGCAGGCTAGCGGGGGAATGTACGAGCAGTACTTC. It encodes CASSPQASGGMYEQYF. Variable domain in full (rest from reference TRBV5-1 and TRBJ2-7): KAGVTQTPRYLIKTRGQQVTLSCSPISGHRSVSWYQQTPGQGLQFLFEYFSETQRNKGNFPGRFSGRQFSNSRSEMNVSTLELGDSALYLCASSPQASGGMYEQYFGPGTRLTVT.

This clone came up once. This rearrangement joins TRBV28 to TRBJ1-3, with 7 positions matching TRBD1. V lost 5 bases, J lost 2 bases, and 9 bases stayed unmatched. CDR1 and CDR2 from the germline V gene are MDHEN and SYDVKM. This CDR3 has 16 amino acids. CDR3 loop: CASSETGRVAGNTIYF. The CDR3 DNA is TGTGCCAGCAGTGAGACAGGGCGAGTGGCTGGAAACACCATATATTTT.